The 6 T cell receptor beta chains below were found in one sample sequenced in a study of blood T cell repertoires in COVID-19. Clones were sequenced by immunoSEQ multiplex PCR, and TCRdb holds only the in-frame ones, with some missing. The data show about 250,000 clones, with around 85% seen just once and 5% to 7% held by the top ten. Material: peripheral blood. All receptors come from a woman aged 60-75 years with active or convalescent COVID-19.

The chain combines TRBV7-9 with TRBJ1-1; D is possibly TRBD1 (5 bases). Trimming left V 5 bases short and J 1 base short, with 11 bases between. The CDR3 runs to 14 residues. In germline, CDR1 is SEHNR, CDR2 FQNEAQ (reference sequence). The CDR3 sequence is CASSPGQRNTEAFF. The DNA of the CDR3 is TGTGCCAGCAGCCCAGGACAACGGAACACTGAAGCTTTCTTT.

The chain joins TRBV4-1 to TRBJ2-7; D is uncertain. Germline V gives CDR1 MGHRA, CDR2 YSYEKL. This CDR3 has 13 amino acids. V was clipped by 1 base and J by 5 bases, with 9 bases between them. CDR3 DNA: TGCGCCAGCAGCCAAGTGCCTTCGGACGAGCAGTACTTC. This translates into CASSQVPSDEQYF.

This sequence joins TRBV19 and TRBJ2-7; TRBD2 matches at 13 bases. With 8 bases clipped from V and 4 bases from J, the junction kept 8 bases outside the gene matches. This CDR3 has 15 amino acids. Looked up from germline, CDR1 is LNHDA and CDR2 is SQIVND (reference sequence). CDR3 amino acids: CASSGRTSGSYEQYF. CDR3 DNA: TGTGCCAGTTCGGGACGGACTAGCGGGAGTTACGAGCAGTACTTC. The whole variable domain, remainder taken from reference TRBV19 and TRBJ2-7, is DGGITQSPKYLFRKEGQNVTLSCEQNLNHDAMYWYRQDPGQGLRLIYYSQIVNDFQKGDIAEGYSVSREKKESFPLTVTSAQKNPTAFYLCASSGRTSGSYEQYFGPGTRLTVT.

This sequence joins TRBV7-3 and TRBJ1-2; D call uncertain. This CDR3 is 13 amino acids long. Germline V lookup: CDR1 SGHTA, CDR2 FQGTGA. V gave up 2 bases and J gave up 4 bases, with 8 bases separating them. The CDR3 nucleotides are TGTGCCAGCAGCTTAGAGTCGGGCTATGGCTACACCTTC. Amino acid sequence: CASSLESGYGYTF. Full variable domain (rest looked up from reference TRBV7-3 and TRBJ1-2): GAGVSQTPSNKVTEKGKYVELRCDPISGHTALYWYRQSLGQGPEFLIYFQGTGAADDSGLPNDRFFAVRPEGSVSTLKIQRTERGDSAVYLCASSLESGYGYTFGSGTRLTVV.

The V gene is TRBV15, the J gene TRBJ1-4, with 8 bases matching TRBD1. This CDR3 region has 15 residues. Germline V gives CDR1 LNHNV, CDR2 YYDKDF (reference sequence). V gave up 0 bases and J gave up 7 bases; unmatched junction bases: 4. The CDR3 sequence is CATSRDGTGIEKLFF. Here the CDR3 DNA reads TGTGCCACCAGCAGAGATGGGACAGGAATTGAAAAACTGTTTTTT.

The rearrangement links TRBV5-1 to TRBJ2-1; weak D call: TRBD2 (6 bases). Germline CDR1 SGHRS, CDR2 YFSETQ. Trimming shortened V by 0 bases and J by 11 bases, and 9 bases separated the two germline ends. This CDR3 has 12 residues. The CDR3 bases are TGCGCCAGCAGCTTGGCGGCGGGGCAGCAGTTCTTC. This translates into CASSLAAGQQFF. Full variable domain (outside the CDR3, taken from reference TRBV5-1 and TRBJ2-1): KAGVTQTPRYLIKTRGQQVTLSCSPISGHRSVSWYQQTPGQGLQFLFEYFSETQRNKGNFPGRFSGRQFSNSRSEMNVSTLELGDSALYLCASSLAAGQQFFGPGTRLTVL.